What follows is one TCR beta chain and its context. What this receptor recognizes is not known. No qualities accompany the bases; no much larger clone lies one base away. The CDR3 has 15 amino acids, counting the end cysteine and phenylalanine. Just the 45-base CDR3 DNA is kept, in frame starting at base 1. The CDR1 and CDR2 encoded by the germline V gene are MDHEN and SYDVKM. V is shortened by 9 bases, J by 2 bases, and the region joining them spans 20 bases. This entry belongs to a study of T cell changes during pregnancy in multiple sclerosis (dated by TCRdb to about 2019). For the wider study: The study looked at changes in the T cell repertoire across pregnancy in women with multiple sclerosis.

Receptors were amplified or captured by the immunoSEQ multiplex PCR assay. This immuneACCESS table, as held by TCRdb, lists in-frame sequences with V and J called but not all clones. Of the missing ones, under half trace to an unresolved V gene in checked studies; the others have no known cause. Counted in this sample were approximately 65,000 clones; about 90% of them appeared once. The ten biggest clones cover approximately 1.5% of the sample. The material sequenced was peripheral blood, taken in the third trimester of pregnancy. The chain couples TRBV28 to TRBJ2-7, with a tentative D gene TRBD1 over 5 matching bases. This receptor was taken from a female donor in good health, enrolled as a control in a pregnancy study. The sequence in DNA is TGTGCCAGTAATTCCGAAGGGGTGAGGACCTACGAGCAGTACTTC. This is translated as CASNSEGVRTYEQYF. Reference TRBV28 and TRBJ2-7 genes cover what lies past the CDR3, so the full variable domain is DVKVTQSSRYLVKRTGEKVFLECVQDMDHENMFWYRQDPGLGLRLIYFSYDVKMKEKGDIPEGYSVSREKKERFSLILESASTNQTSMYLCASNSEGVRTYEQYFGPGTRLTVT.